The T cell receptor beta chain described here comes from a study of CD8 T cells in Susac syndrome. On the study more broadly: At blood draw, Susac syndrome patients were therapy-naive, on corticosteroids, or on intravenous immunoglobulin alone.

With random hexamers, reverse transcription was performed on about 0.45 to 1 ug of RNA. The immunoSEQ assay covered 54 Vbeta and 13 Jbeta segments for CDR3. TCRdb analysed the immunoSEQ multiplex PCR reads with MiXCR anew, one entry per CDR3 protein. There are 150,000 to 200,000 distinct CDR3 sequences in the sample; about 95% occur only once, and around 0.094% lies in the top ten. V shed 4 bases and J shed 0 bases, with 8 bases lying between them. CDR1 is SGDLS, CDR2 YYNGEE, per germline. CDR3 length: 14 amino acids. V and J are TRBV9 and TRBJ1-3; D remains unclear. The source is a human donor with Susac syndrome. The sample consisted of CD4+ T cells from PBMCs. The DNA for the CDR3 is TGTGCCAGCAGCCATGACAACTCTGGAAACACCATATATTTT. Translated: CASSHDNSGNTIYF.